This TCR beta chain was sequenced for a study of cytomegalovirus exposure and HLA in healthy donors (dated by TCRdb to 2016 to 2017). Study-level background: According to an earlier analysis of 550 to 700 of the donors, 150 million to 200 million T cells yielded 90 million to 140 million unique TCR beta sequences and 276 Gb of sequence data. An early release that covered about 640 HLA-typed donors contained 250 to 350 gigabases of sequencing data and 85 million to 100 million unique TCR sequences. Of the 300 to 400 genotyped donors, roughly 85% fell in the genetic ancestry cluster associated with self-reported Caucasian donors. The study aimed to test whether signatures of past pathogen exposure could be identified by cataloging public T cell receptors. The study profiled the T cell repertoires of about 720 subjects by immunosequencing and related them to cytomegalovirus serostatus. Besides the first cohort of hundreds of subjects, a separate validation cohort made up of roughly 120 different subjects was used. To predict cytomegalovirus infection status, the study brought together high-throughput TCR immunosequencing, statistical association of individual TCRs with disease status, and machine learning. A later analysis re-examined previously published TCR beta repertoires from more than 550 donors and added high-resolution HLA genotyping to investigate patterns of TCR occurrence. Rather than using new phenotypic data, the later analysis identified candidate immune exposures from TCR beta sequences and from how often those sequences occurred across donors. In an earlier analysis of about 590 of the donors, high-throughput TCR beta sequencing was used to judge whether each TCR beta V gene segment behaved as functional or pseudogenic. Donor age, sex, ethnicity and CMV serostatus were collected together with the repertoire data. A later genetic analysis used genome-wide SNP genotypes for about 55% of the 666 donors, treating that subset as a discovery cohort. All discovery cohort repertoires had been generated using a single sequencing platform. Class I and class II HLA loci were covered by the typing at four-digit resolution. The number of typed donors differed by locus: about 620-640 for A, B, C, DRB1 and DQB1; 500 to 550 for DQA1; roughly 600 for DPA1; and roughly 450 for DPB1. Because of strong linkage in the cohort, four or five DR-DQ haplotypes were treated as single units for association and clustering. On average, around 200,000 unique TCR beta nucleotide sequences were sequenced per donor among about 400 genotyped donors of the cohort, with around 19% of those sequences being non-productive.

A remark on this clone: Its antigen remains unidentified. No much larger clone is present one base from it, and per-base qualities are unavailable.

Libraries were prepared through the immunoSEQ multiplex PCR assay. A mixture of 60 forward primers for TCR Vbeta segments and 13 reverse primers for TCR Jbeta segments was used in the multiplex PCR. The CDR3 region of rearranged TCR beta genes was amplified from genomic DNA with a multiplex PCR assay. The amplified TCR beta libraries were sequenced on the Illumina HiSeq System as 87-base-pair reads. In the paper's pipeline: In a later analysis, approximately 74 million unique TCR beta chains were counted across the approximately 620 repertoires, and roughly 11 million of these chains were shared by at least two donors. Raw reads were error-corrected and collapsed into unique sequences by a nearest-neighbor algorithm in which closely related sequences were merged to remove PCR and sequencing errors. V, D and J gene segments were assigned by aligning CDR3 sequences to IMGT reference sequences. For a sequence to be retained, a match of at least six nucleotides to both a V gene segment and a J gene segment was required. Rearrangements were classified as productive when the CDR3 lacked stop codons and remained in frame with V and J, and all other rearrangements were classified as non-productive. CDR3 was defined according to IMGT convention as the region running from the second conserved V-encoded cysteine to the conserved J-encoded phenylalanine. The earlier analysis of some 580 of the donors excluded any sequence lacking an unambiguous match to a single V gene segment. An earlier analysis of over 450 of the donors classified V segments as functional when productive rearrangements were above 56.7% and as segregating when the standard deviation between donors was above 5%. A statistical classification framework was developed to diagnose cytomegalovirus status using the catalog of TCR beta chain sequences. V and J gene assignment, in a later analysis, came from comparing TCR nucleotide sequences with IMGT/GENE-DB human TR gene sequences. Using the TCRdist pipeline, a later analysis assigned CDR3 sequences along with most-parsimonious VDJ recombination scenarios. A later analysis defined each TCR beta chain by its CDR3 amino acid sequence plus V-gene family, and excluded reads lacking a unique V-gene family. A later analysis removed several hundred highly shared, low-generation-probability nucleotide sequences to deal with suspected cross-contamination and a sequencing artifact. A later analysis calculated a clonal expansion index for each public chain from normalized within-repertoire ranks of inferred template counts. Generation probabilities in a later analysis came from a VDJ recombination model fitted to out-of-frame rearrangements, and those results were checked against IGoR. In a later analysis, TCR-TCR, TCR-HLA and TCR-CMV co-occurrence was scored with hypergeometric tests, and a repertoire-size bias correction was applied to TCR pairs. A later analysis estimated false discovery rates by permuting HLA or CMV assignments 20 times. In a later analysis, co-occurring TCRs were grouped using DBSCAN, and TCRdist sequence similarity was added for clustering within HLA-allele-positive subsets. Co-occurrence clustering excluded repertoires with fewer than 30,000 or more than 120,000 public chains, plus five with anomalous nucleotide sharing. Imported from immuneACCESS, the table was reduced by TCRdb to in-frame sequences with V and J called. These copies leave out some clones; in studies compared against another copy, an unresolved V gene accounts for under half, and the cause of the remainder is not known. Clonal size and the V and J genes are those of that table, whereas D and trimming came from the DNA. Within this sample are 130,000 to 150,000 clones, with about 80% of them counted one time only. The leading ten clones occupy around 4.3% of the sample.

The cohort consisted of 650 to 850 healthy bone marrow donors. At the time of sampling, all cohort members were nominally healthy, though unrecorded immune exposures were likely present. The donor was CMV seropositive and was included in the group of some 290 seropositive cohort members. A peripheral blood sample was provided by each donor, and peripheral blood mononuclear cells were used for TCR beta sequencing. The Qiagen DNeasy Blood Extraction Kit was used to extract genomic DNA from the blood cell samples. What the authors observed across the whole study: Because counts were too low, roughly 17 rarely observed V segments, including chromosome 9 orphons, were left out of the earlier analysis of 500 to 650 of the donors. A further reported finding was that TCR beta sequences accurately predicted the HLA-A and HLA-B alleles for most subjects in the first cohort. A group of highly shared sequence variants was considered likely to be a technical artifact of the sequencing pipeline. When HLA alleles, especially DR and DQ, strongly co-occurred, attributing TCR associations to individual alleles was difficult. Because HLA typing was unavailable for some donors at each locus, only the typed subset was used in association tests. An earlier analysis of approximately 590 of the donors showed that most TCR beta V segments appeared in productive rearrangements either about 87% or about 30% of the time, which broadly matched IMGT annotations. A later analysis found that most CMV-associated TCR beta chains appeared HLA-restricted, with HLA associations seemingly driven largely by CMV exposure. According to a later analysis, parvovirus B19, influenza, CMV and Epstein-Barr virus appeared linked to several top co-occurrence clusters. Sequencing depth was assumed to be roughly uniform across donors in the presence/absence analyses, though that assumption may not hold. Most TCR sequences were seen in very few donors, while some public TCRs were found in many individuals. According to a later genetic analysis, donors in an Asian-associated ancestry cluster had fewer N-insertions in productive TCRs than the approximately 670-donor mean. Correlated functional status among segregating V segments might reflect linkage disequilibrium, but an unknown experimental factor could not be ruled out. This cohort had only TCR beta chains sequenced, and the lack of alpha or paired-chain data limited which features could be detected. The classifier was reported to diagnose cytomegalovirus status with high specificity and sensitivity in both the original and validation cohorts. The authors suggested that the approach could potentially be extended to other disease states and immunological phenotypes. Compared with equally common non-associated chains, HLA-associated TCR beta chains in a later analysis were more clonally expanded and had lower generation probabilities. In the study, about 150 TCR beta chains were listed as associated with cytomegalovirus. Some IMGT-functional V segments, including TRBV6-2 and TRBV6-3, could not be told apart with the 87-base-pair reads, so those segments were excluded. According to a later analysis, TCR association rates differed among HLA loci, with DRB1 alleles showing the most associated TCRs and HLA-C alleles showing the fewest. For the cohort, immune exposure information was limited to CMV serostatus. A later analysis associated 15,000 to 20,000 TCR beta sequences with specific HLA alleles at a false discovery rate of 0.05. An association between a missense DCLRE1C variant and V-gene and J-gene trimming of TCR beta chains was found in a later genetic analysis and replicated in an independent cohort. A few of the identified cytomegalovirus-associated TCR beta chains were confirmed in vitro to be specific for cytomegalovirus antigens.

The germline V gene provides CDR1 SQVTM and CDR2 ANQGSEA. Clipping removes 4 bases from V and 7 bases from J, with 21 as the unmatched junction base count. Reading from cysteine to phenylalanine, the CDR3 counts 18 amino acids. Only CDR3 DNA remains: 54 bases, in frame from the first base. The sample comprised PBMCs. This TCR was sampled from a man between 40 and 49 years old in good health and CMV-seropositive. The chain couples TRBV29-1 to TRBJ2-5; TRBD2 agrees with 10 junctional bases. The sequenced DNA is TGCAGCGTTGCGGGTCTGGCCAGCGGGAGGGGCCGATTTGGGACCCAGTACTTC. Protein translation: CSVAGLASGRGRFGTQYF.